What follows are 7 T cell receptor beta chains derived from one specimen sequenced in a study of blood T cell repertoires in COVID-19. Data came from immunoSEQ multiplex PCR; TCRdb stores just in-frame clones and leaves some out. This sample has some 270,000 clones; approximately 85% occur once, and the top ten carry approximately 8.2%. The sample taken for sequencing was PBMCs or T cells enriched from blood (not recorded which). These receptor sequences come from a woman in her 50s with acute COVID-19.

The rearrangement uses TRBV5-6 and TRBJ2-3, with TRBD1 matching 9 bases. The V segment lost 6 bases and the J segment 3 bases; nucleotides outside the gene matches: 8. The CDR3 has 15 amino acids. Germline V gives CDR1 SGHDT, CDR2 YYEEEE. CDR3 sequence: CASTPGDRATDTQYF. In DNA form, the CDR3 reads TGTGCCAGCACCCCGGGGGACAGGGCAACAGATACGCAGTATTTT.

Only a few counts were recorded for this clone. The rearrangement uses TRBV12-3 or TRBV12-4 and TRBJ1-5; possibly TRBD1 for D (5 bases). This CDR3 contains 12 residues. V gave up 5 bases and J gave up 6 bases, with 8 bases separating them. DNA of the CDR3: TGTGCCAGCAGTCCGGACACTCAGCCCCAGCATTTT. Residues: CASSPDTQPQHF.

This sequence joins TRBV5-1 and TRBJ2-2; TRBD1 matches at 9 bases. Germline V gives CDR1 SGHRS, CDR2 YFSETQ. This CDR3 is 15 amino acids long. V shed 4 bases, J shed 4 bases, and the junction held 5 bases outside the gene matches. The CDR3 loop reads CASSLDRGITGELFF. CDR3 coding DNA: TGCGCCAGCAGCCTCGACAGGGGGATCACCGGGGAGCTGTTTTTT.

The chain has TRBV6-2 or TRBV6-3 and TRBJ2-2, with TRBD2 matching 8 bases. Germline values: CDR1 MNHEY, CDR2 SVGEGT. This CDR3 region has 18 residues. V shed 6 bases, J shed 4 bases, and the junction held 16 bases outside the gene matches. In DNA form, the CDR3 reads TGTGCCAGCAGCGCCTCCCCGGAAGCGGGGGTCCCCACCGGGGAGCTGTTTTTT. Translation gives CASSASPEAGVPTGELFF.

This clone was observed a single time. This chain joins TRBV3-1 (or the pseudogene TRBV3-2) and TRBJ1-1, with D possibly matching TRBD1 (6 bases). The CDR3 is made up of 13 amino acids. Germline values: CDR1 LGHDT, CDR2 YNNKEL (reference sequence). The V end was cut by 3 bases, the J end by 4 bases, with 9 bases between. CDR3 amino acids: CASSQGAFTEAFF. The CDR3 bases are TGTGCCAGCAGCCAGGGGGCATTCACTGAAGCTTTCTTT.

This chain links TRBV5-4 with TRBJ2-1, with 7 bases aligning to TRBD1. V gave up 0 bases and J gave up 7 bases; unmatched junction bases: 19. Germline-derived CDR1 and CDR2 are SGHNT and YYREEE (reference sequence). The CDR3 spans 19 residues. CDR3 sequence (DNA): TGTGCCAGCAGCTTGGCCTACCGGGACAGCCCCGTATTTAGGAATGAGCAGTTCTTC. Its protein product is CASSLAYRDSPVFRNEQFF.

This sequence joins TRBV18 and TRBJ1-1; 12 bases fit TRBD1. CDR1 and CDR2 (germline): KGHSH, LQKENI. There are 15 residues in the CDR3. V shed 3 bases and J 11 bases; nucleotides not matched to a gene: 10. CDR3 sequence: CASSPTGQGAEMAFF. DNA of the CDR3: TGTGCCAGCTCACCTACGGGACAGGGGGCGGAGATGGCTTTCTTT. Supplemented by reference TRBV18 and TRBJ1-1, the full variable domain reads NAGVMQNPRHLVRRRGQEARLRCSPMKGHSHVYWYRQLPEEGLKFMVYLQKENIIDESGMPKERFSAEFPKEGPSILRIQQVVRGDSAAYFCASSPTGQGAEMAFFGQGTRLTVV.